The sequence of this TCR beta chain was determined in a study of T cell clones after liver transplantation. Study findings and constraints: Small, mixed patient groups and varying post-transplant times limit these conclusions.

Worth noting for this clone: What it binds is unknown.

CDR1 LNHDA and CDR2 SQIVND come from the germline V gene (reference sequence). CDR3 length: 16 residues. Trimming removed 4 bases at V and 6 bases at J, with 21 bases between. Repertoires were generated with immunoSEQ multiplex PCR, while TCRdb's copy carries only in-frame clones and drops some. The sample has roughly 15,000 clones, roughly 84% seen once. The sample in question was CD8+ T cells from blood, obtained approximately 50 months after liver transplant. This sequence originates from a human patient who received a liver transplant. Some T cells may be the graft donor's. This chain connects TRBV19 to TRBJ1-2, with D tentatively TRBD1 (6 bases). As DNA, the CDR3 is TGTGCCAGTAGTAGGGTCTCGGGACAAATAAATGATGGCTACACCTTC. Amino acids: CASSRVSGQINDGYTF.